Following are 26 T cell receptor beta chains from one sample sequenced in a study of OX40 agonist ivuxolimab in advanced cancers. Assay used: immunoSEQ multiplex PCR; TCRdb lists only in-frame clones, some missing. The table has about 37,000 clones, about 89% seen once. The sequenced sample was CD4+ or CD8+ T cells sorted from blood, obtained in a trial of the OX40 agonist ivuxolimab. Receptors were obtained from an adult with an advanced solid tumor such as melanoma, head and neck, liver or kidney cancer.

This chain connects TRBV28 to TRBJ1-1; maybe TRBD1 (6 bases). Trimming cost V 7 bases and J 0 bases, with 9 bases left between them. CDR1 and CDR2 from the germline V gene are MDHEN and SYDVKM. The CDR3 spans 13 residues. The DNA for the CDR3 is TGTGCCAGCATTAACAGGGTGAACACTGAAGCTTTCTTT. It yields the protein CASINRVNTEAFF.

The rearrangement uses TRBV7-2 and TRBJ2-3, with TRBD2 identical over 8 bases. This CDR3 contains 15 residues. The germline gives CDR1 SGHTA, CDR2 FQGNSA. With V trimmed by 3 bases and J by 5 bases, 7 bases remained unmatched. The CDR3: CASSFAGGMEDTQYF. In DNA form, the CDR3 reads TGTGCCAGCAGCTTCGCGGGAGGAATGGAAGATACGCAGTATTTT. Full variable domain (remainder filled in from reference TRBV7-2 and TRBJ2-3): GAGVSQSPSNKVTEKGKDVELRCDPISGHTALYWYRQSLGQGLEFLIYFQGNSAPDKSGLPSDRFSAERTGGSVSTLTIQRTQQEDSAVYLCASSFAGGMEDTQYFGPGTRLTVL.

This clone was counted a single time. This chain joins TRBV30 and TRBJ1-2; D is possibly TRBD1 (5 bases). Per germline, CDR1 GTSNPN and CDR2 SVGIG (reference sequence). Trimming left V 2 bases short and J 5 bases short, with 12 bases between. This CDR3 has 13 residues. Here the CDR3 DNA reads TGTGCCTGGAGTAGACAGCTCCGGTATGGCTACACCTTC. Translating gives CAWSRQLRYGYTF.

This chain connects TRBV5-5 to TRBJ1-2; D may be TRBD1 (6 bases). The CDR3 is 14 residues long. Deletions cut 1 base from V and 4 bases from J, with 11 bases between. Germline V CDR1 and CDR2: SGHKS, YYEKEE (reference sequence). DNA of the CDR3: TGTGCCAGCAGCTTGCCAGGGGCAGTCTATGGCTACACCTTC. This translates into CASSLPGAVYGYTF.

This clone was recorded only once. V and J are TRBV20-1 and TRBJ2-1; no definite D call. Trimming cost V 0 bases and J 5 bases, with 2 bases left between them. The CDR3 is made up of 11 amino acids. Germline V CDR1 and CDR2: DFQATT, SNEGSKA (reference sequence). The CDR3 bases are TGCAGTGCTAGAGACCACAATGAGCAGTTCTTC. This codes for CSARDHNEQFF.

The chain has TRBV2 and TRBJ2-3; 7 nucleotides match TRBD1. Germline CDR1 and CDR2: SNHLY and FYNNEI. The V segment lost 7 bases and the J segment 3 bases; nucleotides outside the gene matches: 10. This CDR3 region has 15 residues. The CDR3 DNA follows: TGTGCCAGCACCGGGGACAGTCTTGGGACAGATACGCAGTATTTT. Its translation is CASTGDSLGTDTQYF. Combining the CDR3 with reference TRBV2 and TRBJ2-3 gives the whole variable domain EPEVTQTPSHQVTQMGQEVILRCVPISNHLYFYWYRQILGQKVEFLVSFYNNEISEKSEIFDDQFSVERPDGSNFTLKIRSTKLEDSAMYFCASTGDSLGTDTQYFGPGTRLTVL.

This clone was seen once. The chain carries TRBV9 and TRBJ2-1, with D unresolved. The CDR3 has 12 residues. V gave up 5 bases and J gave up 7 bases, with 10 bases separating them. Per germline, CDR1 SGDLS and CDR2 YYNGEE. As DNA, the CDR3 is TGTGCCAGCAGTCAGGCTGGGAATGAGCAGTTCTTC. Amino acids: CASSQAGNEQFF.

This sequence joins TRBV7-2 and TRBJ2-7, with 11 bases aligning to TRBD2. The CDR3 runs to 14 residues. The V gene's germline CDR1 is SGHTA and CDR2 FQGNSA. With 5 bases clipped from V and 2 bases from J, the junction kept 2 bases outside the gene matches. The CDR3 protein is CASSGTSGTYEQYF. CDR3 nucleotide sequence: TGTGCCAGCAGCGGGACTAGCGGAACCTACGAGCAGTACTTC.

This rearrangement joins TRBV6-5 to TRBJ2-2; D gene uncertain. Trimming took off 0 bases at V and 0 bases at J, with 5 bases between the two ends. In germline, CDR1 is MNHEY, CDR2 SVGAGI. CDR3 length: 15 amino acids. CDR3 nucleotide sequence: TGTGCCAGCAGTTACTCCAATCCGAACACCGGGGAGCTGTTTTTT. This encodes CASSYSNPNTGELFF.

The chain is built from TRBV7-9 and TRBJ2-7; 7 bases are a match to TRBD2. V lost 3 bases to trimming and J lost 5 bases; unmatched junction nucleotides: 1. This CDR3 comprises 12 residues. The germline CDR1 and CDR2 sequences are SEHNR and FQNEAQ (reference sequence). The DNA of the CDR3 is TGTGCCAGCAGCTTGGCGGGAGACGAGCAGTACTTC. Encoded protein: CASSLAGDEQYF.

This chain links TRBV6-6 with TRBJ2-1; a weak D match, TRBD1 (6 bases). The CDR3 spans 12 residues. CDR1 and CDR2 from the germline V gene are MNHNY and SVGAGI (reference sequence). V was clipped by 5 bases and J by 9 bases, with 11 bases between them. CDR3 region: CASSARTVEQFF. CDR3 nucleotide sequence: TGTGCCAGCAGTGCCAGGACAGTTGAGCAGTTCTTC.

This clone was counted between two and nine times. This rearrangement joins TRBV7-9 to TRBJ2-5; D remains ambiguous. CDR3 length equals 14 residues. Trimming took off 2 bases at V and 1 base at J, with 8 bases between the two ends. Germline lookup yields CDR1 SEHNR and CDR2 FQNEAQ (reference sequence). The CDR3 here is CASSLFRSQETQYF. CDR3 in DNA: TGTGCCAGCAGCTTATTCCGGTCCCAAGAGACCCAGTACTTC.

This clone was seen a handful of times. The chain recombines TRBV18 with TRBJ1-5; unclear D gene. Germline V lookup: CDR1 KGHSH, CDR2 LQKENI. V lost 4 bases, J lost 8 bases, and 15 bases lay in between. The CDR3 spans 14 residues. CDR3 sequence: CASSLGRSGEPQHF. The CDR3 nucleotides read TGTGCCAGCTCACTCGGGCGGTCGGGCGAGCCCCAGCATTTT.

V gene TRBV7-9 combines with J gene TRBJ2-7, with D hard to call. The CDR3 covers 13 residues. V was clipped by 3 bases and J by 5 bases, with 11 bases between them. The V gene's germline CDR1 is SEHNR and CDR2 FQNEAQ (reference sequence). The CDR3 nucleotides read TGTGCCAGCAGCTTGGGCAGGACCGACGAGCAGTACTTC. The encoded protein is CASSLGRTDEQYF. Supplemented by reference TRBV7-9 and TRBJ2-7, the full variable domain reads DTGVSQNPRHKITKRGQNVTFRCDPISEHNRLYWYRQTLGQGPEFLTYFQNEAQLEKSRLLSDRFSAERPKGSFSTLEIQRTEQGDSAMYLCASSLGRTDEQYFGPGTRLTVT.

V and J are TRBV5-3 and TRBJ2-7; D may match TRBD1 or TRBD2 (5 bases each). TRBV5-3 is an ORF, with its function uncertain. CDR3 size: 14 residues. Between the trimmed V and J ends, which lost 1 base and 6 bases, there was a span of 14 bases. This CDR3 reads CARSLLGPSGEQYF. In DNA form, the CDR3 reads TGTGCCAGAAGCTTGTTGGGACCATCCGGCGAGCAGTACTTC.

The chain joins TRBV6-4 to TRBJ1-5; 9 bases fit TRBD1. The CDR3 is 15 amino acids. The J segment lost 7 bases and the V segment lost 4 bases, leaving 8 bases of the junction unmatched. Germline CDR1 and CDR2: MRHNA and SNTAGT. As DNA, the CDR3 is TGTGCCAGCAGTGTTACTACAGGGGGCGGGCAGCCCCAGCATTTT. This sequence encodes CASSVTTGGGQPQHF.

The gene calls are TRBV14 and TRBJ2-1; D gene uncertain. This CDR3 has 14 amino acids. The germline V and J ends were trimmed by 0 bases and 2 bases, with 5 bases remaining between them. Germline V lookup: CDR1 SGHDN, CDR2 FVKESK. The CDR3, as DNA: TGTGCCAGCAGCCAAGAACAAGCCTACAATGAGCAGTTCTTC. Protein product: CASSQEQAYNEQFF.

The chain carries TRBV27 and TRBJ2-6; D unclear. This CDR3 spans 13 amino acids. The germline V and J ends were trimmed by 4 bases and 2 bases, with 3 bases remaining between them. The germline gives CDR1 MNHEY, CDR2 SMNVEV (reference sequence). The CDR3 DNA is TGTGCCAGCAGTTCAACTGGGGCCAACGTCCTGACTTTC. Translation gives CASSSTGANVLTF.

The CDR3, as DNA: TGTGCCAGCAGCTTTCTCTCCTACGAGCAGTACTTC. This codes for CASSFLSYEQYF. This chain links TRBV7-9 with TRBJ2-5, with unresolved D. The closer fit of TRBJ2-7 to the DNA end suggests the J call may be wrong. The germline V gene encodes CDR1 SEHNR and CDR2 FQNEAQ (reference sequence). The CDR3 covers 12 residues.

The V gene is TRBV2, the J gene TRBJ2-7; 10 bases map to TRBD1. The CDR3 spans 15 residues. V was clipped by 6 bases and J by 6 bases; unmatched bases: 11. Germline lookup yields CDR1 SNHLY and CDR2 FYNNEI. This chain's CDR3 is CASSRGGTGVGEQYF. The CDR3 DNA sequence: TGTGCCAGCAGCAGAGGAGGGACAGGGGTTGGCGAGCAGTACTTC.

This clone occurred once. V usage is TRBV21-1 and J usage is TRBJ1-6; TRBD1 was called by the table and not checked on the DNA. TRBV21-1 is given as a pseudogene. The CDR3 is made up of 13 amino acids. CDR3 loop: CASSLWGNSPLHF. The CDR3 nucleotides read TGTGCCAGCAGCCTTTGGGGCAATTCACCCCTCCACTTT.

V and J are TRBV7-2 and TRBJ1-4; D is unresolved. Germline-derived CDR1 and CDR2 are SGHTA and FQGNSA. V gave up 1 base and J gave up 8 bases, with 11 bases separating them. The CDR3 covers 14 residues. The CDR3 DNA reads TGTGCCAGCAGCTTAGGGGGTATACTAGAAAAACTGTTTTTT. It specifies CASSLGGILEKLFF.

DNA for the CDR3: TGTGCCAGCAGTCCCCGGTTGGGTTTTTCCTACGAGCAGTACTTC. Protein: CASSPRLGFSYEQYF. This sequence joins TRBV27 and TRBJ2-7; D is uncertain. In germline, CDR1 is MNHEY, CDR2 SMNVEV (reference sequence). Trimming removed 5 bases from V and 1 base from J, with 15 bases in between. The CDR3 has 15 residues.

V usage is TRBV18 and J usage is TRBJ2-1, with TRBD1 matching over 7 bases. CDR1 and CDR2 from the germline V gene are KGHSH and LQKENI. J lost 4 bases, V lost 6 bases, and 6 bases had no gene match. This CDR3 contains 14 residues. The CDR3 loop reads CASSGTDGYNEQFF. Written as DNA, the CDR3 is TGTGCCAGCTCTGGGACAGATGGTTACAATGAGCAGTTCTTC.

The gene calls are TRBV5-4 and TRBJ1-2, with D possibly matching TRBD1 (5 bases). Germline V gene lookup returns CDR1 SGHNT and CDR2 YYREEE (reference sequence). The V end lost 4 bases, the J end lost 4 bases, and 14 bases lay between the germline ends. The CDR3 has 14 residues. The CDR3, as DNA: TGTGCCAGCAGCCCGATGGACGGGGGCTATGGCTACACCTTC. The encoded protein is CASSPMDGGYGYTF.

The chain has TRBV9 and TRBJ1-1; no firm D call. V lost 2 bases and J 0 bases, leaving 5 bases between the germline ends. This CDR3 spans 13 amino acids. Germline assignment: CDR1 SGDLS and CDR2 YYNGEE. The CDR3 coding sequence is TGTGCCAGCAGCGTCACGGTGAACACTGAAGCTTTCTTT. Protein product: CASSVTVNTEAFF.